What follows are 21 T cell receptor beta chains derived from one specimen sequenced in a study of cytomegalovirus exposure and HLA in healthy donors (dated by TCRdb to the late 2010s). Library preparation employed the immunoSEQ multiplex PCR assay. The multiplex PCR relied on a mix of 60 forward primers for TCR Vbeta segments and 13 reverse primers for TCR Jbeta segments. TCRdb carries this immuneACCESS record with in-frame sequences only. Its versions omit some clonotypes, under half of them owing to an unresolved V gene in the studies checked, with the rest unexplained. The sample has 150,000 to 200,000 clones on record, approximately 72% of them singletons. Around 7% of the sample goes to the ten largest clones. What was sequenced was PBMCs. The source is a man aged 35-49 years in good health and CMV-seropositive.

The CDR3 coding sequence is TGTGCCAGTAGTTCCGGGACGCAGGGGGGCAATTCACCCCTCCACTTT. It yields the protein CASSSGTQGGNSPLHF. This chain joins TRBV19 and TRBJ1-6; 7 bases agree with TRBD1. J was trimmed by 7 bases and V by 5 bases; bases with no gene match: 11. CDR1 is LNHDA and CDR2 is SQIVND in the germline V gene (reference sequence). The CDR3 is made up of 16 amino acids.

V is TRBV2 and J is TRBJ2-3, with D possibly matching TRBD2 (6 bases). CDR3 length: 15 residues. The V and J ends lost 6 bases and 1 base respectively, with 14 bases between them. Germline CDR1 SNHLY, CDR2 FYNNEI. The CDR3: CASSPGTSRTDTQYF. In nucleotides, the CDR3 is TGTGCCAGCAGCCCCGGGACTTCTCGCACAGATACGCAGTATTTT.

The J gene is TRBJ2-1, the V gene TRBV7-2, with 8 nucleotides matching TRBD1. Germline CDR1 reads SGHTA; CDR2 reads FQGNSA. The CDR3 is 15 amino acids. The V and J ends lost 4 bases and 2 bases, in that order; junction bases with no gene match: 4. This chain's CDR3 is CASSSGQGPYNEQFF. The DNA for the CDR3 is TGTGCCAGCAGCTCTGGACAGGGACCCTACAATGAGCAGTTCTTC. Variable domain in full (rest from reference TRBV7-2 and TRBJ2-1): GAGVSQSPSNKVTEKGKDVELRCDPISGHTALYWYRQSLGQGLEFLIYFQGNSAPDKSGLPSDRFSAERTGGSVSTLTIQRTQQEDSAVYLCASSSGQGPYNEQFFGPGTRLTVL.

This chain uses TRBV19 with TRBJ1-5; 7 bases align to TRBD1. The germline V gene encodes CDR1 LNHDA and CDR2 SQIVND (reference sequence). The J segment lost 4 bases and the V segment lost 5 bases, leaving 2 bases of the junction unmatched. CDR3 size: 13 residues. CDR3 nucleotides: TGTGCCAGTAGTCGACAGGGTAATCAGCCCCAGCATTTT. Translated: CASSRQGNQPQHF.

The table lists this clone with a count of one. The chain links TRBV21-1 to TRBJ1-4; the D call of TRBD1 is as the table states it, not checked on the DNA. TRBV21-1 is marked as a pseudogene. This CDR3 comprises 15 residues. The CDR3 DNA sequence: TGTGCCAGCAGCAAAAGACAGAGAAGAAATGAAAAACTGTTTTTT. Protein sequence: CASSKRQRRNEKLFF.

This chain joins TRBV7-9 and TRBJ1-1, with TRBD1 matching over 7 bases. CDR3 length equals 12 residues. V lost 4 bases and J lost 5; bases outside the gene matches: 1. Germline CDR1 and CDR2: SEHNR and FQNEAQ (reference sequence). The CDR3 nucleotides are TGTGCCAGCAGCTCCAGGGGGACTGAAGCTTTCTTT. The encoded protein is CASSSRGTEAFF.

This chain links TRBV30 with TRBJ2-4; D gene unclear. CDR1 GTSNPN and CDR2 SVGIG come from the germline V gene (reference sequence). Trimming removed 6 bases at V and 3 bases at J, with 9 bases between. This CDR3 is built from 12 residues. The CDR3 sequence is CACDLGKNIQYF. The CDR3 nucleotides read TGTGCCTGTGATCTAGGCAAAAACATTCAGTACTTC.

The chain carries TRBV7-9 and TRBJ2-3, with D perhaps matching TRBD2 (7 bases). The CDR3 consists of 17 residues. Germline V CDR1 and CDR2: SEHNR, FQNEAQ (reference sequence). The germline V and J ends were trimmed by 5 bases and 0 bases, with 18 bases remaining between them. In DNA form, the CDR3 reads TGTGCCAGCAGCCAAGGGGGTGCGGGGGTAAGCACAGATACGCAGTATTTT. This codes for CASSQGGAGVSTDTQYF.

This chain joins TRBV11-3 and TRBJ2-7; tentatively, D is TRBD1 (5 bases). Trimming removed 4 bases at V and 1 base at J, with 11 bases between. The CDR3 is made up of 14 amino acids. CDR1 and CDR2 from the germline V gene are SGHNT and YENEEA. CDR3 region: CASSSTALSYEQYF. CDR3 coding DNA: TGTGCCAGCAGCTCGACAGCCCTTTCCTACGAGCAGTACTTC. Full variable domain (missing parts from reference TRBV11-3 and TRBJ2-7): EAGVVQSPRYKIIEKKQPVAFWCNPISGHNTLYWYLQNLGQGPELLIRYENEEAVDDSQLPKDRFSAERLKGVDSTLKIQPAELGDSAVYLCASSSTALSYEQYFGPGTRLTVT.

This chain joins TRBV4-3 and TRBJ2-4; 8 bases align to TRBD2. V was clipped by 0 bases and J by 1 base; unmatched bases: 17. From germline, CDR1 is LGHNA and CDR2 YSLEER. The CDR3 totals 21 residues. For the CDR3, the DNA is TGCGCCAGCAGCCAAGAAATTTTCCCCTTGAGCGGGGGATATGCCAAAAACATTCAGTACTTC. Translation gives CASSQEIFPLSGGYAKNIQYF.

The table lists this clone with a few counts. The V call is TRBV5-5, the J call TRBJ1-1, with TRBD1 matching over 7 bases. This CDR3 comprises 16 residues. V trimming: 2 bases; J trimming: 0 bases; junction bases outside the gene matches: 7. Per germline, CDR1 SGHKS and CDR2 YYEKEE (reference sequence). CDR3 sequence reads: CASSFRQGVLNTEAFF. Written as DNA, the CDR3 is TGTGCCAGCAGCTTCAGGCAGGGGGTACTGAACACTGAAGCTTTCTTT.

This chain links TRBV7-2 with TRBJ1-5; TRBD1 is a possible D gene (5 bases). Trimming removed 5 bases at V and 4 bases at J, with 15 bases between. The CDR3 spans 15 residues. Germline assignment: CDR1 SGHTA and CDR2 FQGNSA. The CDR3 region is CASSLPGGRNQPQHF. DNA of the CDR3: TGTGCCAGCAGCCTACCCGGGGGACGGAATCAGCCCCAGCATTTT.

The chain joins TRBV5-1 to TRBJ2-3; the D gene is possibly TRBD1 (5 bases). The V gene lost 4 bases and the J gene lost 2 bases, with 14 bases spanning the gap. This CDR3 is built from 15 residues. CDR1 and CDR2 from the germline V gene are SGHRS and YFSETQ. The CDR3: CASSRSTEHTDTQYF. CDR3 nucleotides: TGCGCCAGCAGCCGATCGACAGAACACACAGATACGCAGTATTTT.

The chain couples TRBV7-9 to TRBJ2-1; weak D call: TRBD2 (6 bases). The V gene lost 5 bases and the J gene lost 4 bases, with 21 bases spanning the gap. Germline V gene sequence: CDR1 SEHNR, CDR2 FQNEAQ (reference sequence). The CDR3 loop spans 17 amino acids. DNA of the CDR3: TGTGCCAGCAGCCATACAAGTGAGGTGGGAGGTTACAATGAGCAGTTCTTC. It specifies CASSHTSEVGGYNEQFF.

The V call is TRBV6-5, the J call TRBJ1-6; D is undetermined. Germline loops: CDR1 MNHEY, CDR2 SVGAGI. Trimming removed 4 bases from V and 12 bases from J, with 13 bases in between. The CDR3 sequence is 13 residues long. Here the CDR3 DNA reads TGTGCCAGCAGTTCGGCGGGTTGGAGACCCCTCCACTTT. It specifies CASSSAGWRPLHF.

J is TRBJ2-1 and V is TRBV6-6, with 9 bases identical to TRBD2. J lost 6 bases, V lost 8 bases, and 14 bases had no gene match. This CDR3 has 16 amino acids. Germline lookup yields CDR1 MNHNY and CDR2 SVGAGI (reference sequence). Here the CDR3 reads CASAGEGAGGPNEQFF. The CDR3 DNA reads as TGTGCCAGCGCCGGGGAGGGGGCGGGGGGGCCCAATGAGCAGTTCTTC.

The chain carries TRBV4-1 and TRBJ2-1; D remains unclear. This CDR3 is built from 16 residues. CDR1 is MGHRA, CDR2 YSYEKL, per germline. The V and J ends lost 3 bases and 0 bases respectively, with 12 bases between them. CDR3 sequence (DNA): TGCGCCAGCAGCCAGGGCGCTCAGAGCTCCTACAATGAGCAGTTCTTC. Translated: CASSQGAQSSYNEQFF.

This chain joins TRBV5-1 and TRBJ2-7, with 9 positions matching TRBD1. With V trimmed by 3 bases and J by 4 bases, 5 bases remained unmatched. The CDR3 consists of 14 residues. CDR1 and CDR2 from the germline V gene are SGHRS and YFSETQ. The CDR3 nucleotides read TGCGCCAGCAGCTACGGGACAGGGCTATACGAGCAGTACTTC. Amino acids: CASSYGTGLYEQYF.

This chain uses TRBV14 with TRBJ2-3; D gene ambiguous. The CDR3 extends over 17 amino acids. Deletions cut 1 base from V and 0 bases from J, with 14 bases between. In germline, CDR1 is SGHDN, CDR2 FVKESK. CDR3 sequence (DNA): TGTGCCAGCAGCCAAGCGCTTAGCTCGCGAAGCACAGATACGCAGTATTTT. Translation gives CASSQALSSRSTDTQYF.

This clone was seen more than once but under ten times. V is TRBV7-9 and J is TRBJ1-4; D remains unclear. Trimming left V 3 bases short and J 5 bases short, with 16 bases between. CDR1 and CDR2 from the germline V gene are SEHNR and FQNEAQ (reference sequence). This CDR3 is built from 16 residues. The CDR3 reads CASSLGFLTGNEKLFF. Written as DNA, the CDR3 is TGTGCCAGCAGCTTGGGCTTCCTGACGGGGAATGAAAAACTGTTTTTT.

CDR3 sequence reads: CASGAGQGLNTEAFF. The CDR3 region has the DNA TGTGCTAGTGGTGCCGGTCAGGGGTTGAACACTGAAGCTTTCTTT. The V and J genes are TRBV12-5 and TRBJ1-1; possibly TRBD1 for D (6 bases). With 5 bases removed from V and 0 bases from J, the gap between germline ends came to 13 bases. CDR3 length: 15 residues. Germline CDR1 is LGHNT and CDR2 is FRNRAP.